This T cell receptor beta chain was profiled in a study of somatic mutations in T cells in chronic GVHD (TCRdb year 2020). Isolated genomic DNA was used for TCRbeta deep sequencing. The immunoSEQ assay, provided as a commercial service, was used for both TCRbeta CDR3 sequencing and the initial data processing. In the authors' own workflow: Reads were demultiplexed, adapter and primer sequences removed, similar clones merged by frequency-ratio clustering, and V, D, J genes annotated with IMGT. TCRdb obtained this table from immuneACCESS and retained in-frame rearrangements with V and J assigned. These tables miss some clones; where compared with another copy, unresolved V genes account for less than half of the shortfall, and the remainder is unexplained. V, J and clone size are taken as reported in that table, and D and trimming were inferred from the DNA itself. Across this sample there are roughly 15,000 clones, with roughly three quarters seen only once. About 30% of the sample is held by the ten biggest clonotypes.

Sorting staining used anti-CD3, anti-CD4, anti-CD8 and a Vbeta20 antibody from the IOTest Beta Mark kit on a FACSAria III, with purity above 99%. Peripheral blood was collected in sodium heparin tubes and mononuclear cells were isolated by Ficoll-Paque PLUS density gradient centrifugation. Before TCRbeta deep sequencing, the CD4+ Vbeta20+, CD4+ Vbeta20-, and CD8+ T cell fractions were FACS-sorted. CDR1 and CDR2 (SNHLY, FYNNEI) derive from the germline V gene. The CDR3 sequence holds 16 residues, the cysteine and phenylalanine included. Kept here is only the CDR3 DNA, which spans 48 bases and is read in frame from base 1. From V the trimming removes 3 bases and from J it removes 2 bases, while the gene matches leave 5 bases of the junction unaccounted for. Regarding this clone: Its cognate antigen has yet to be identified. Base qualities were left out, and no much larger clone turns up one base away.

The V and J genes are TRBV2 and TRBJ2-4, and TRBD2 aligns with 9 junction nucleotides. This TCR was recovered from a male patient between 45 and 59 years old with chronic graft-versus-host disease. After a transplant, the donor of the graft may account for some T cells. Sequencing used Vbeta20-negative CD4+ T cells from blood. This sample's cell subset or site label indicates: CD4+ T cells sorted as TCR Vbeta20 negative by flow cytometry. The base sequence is TGTGCCAGCAGTGATTTTAGCGGGGGAACCAAAAACATTCAGTACTTC. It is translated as CASSDFSGGTKNIQYF.